This TCR beta chain was sequenced during a study of naive and memory T cell subsets. Study-level points and caveats: Especially in CD8 cells, naive repertoires contained a few larger clonotypes, possibly CD45RA-re-expressing memory cells.

An equimolar mix of two oligonucleotides served as the beta constant-region primer for TRBC1 and TRBC2. A 12-nucleotide UMI and the SP2 primer were added to the cDNA 3' end by oligonucleotide ligation. TCRdb redid the calling of the UMI-ligation and nested PCR reads with MiXCR, one entry per CDR3 protein. Here the sample spans some 150,000 distinct CDR3 sequences, approximately 15% being singletons. Points on this clonotype: Antigen specificity is unknown.

The germline V gene has CDR1 LGHNT and CDR2 FRNRAP. Trimming left V 6 bases short and J 5 bases short, with 10 bases between. There are 12 residues in the CDR3. Alpha and beta libraries were amplified separately from the second PCR onward. This sequence originates from a human donor in good health. The gene calls are TRBV12-5 and TRBJ1-1; D remains unclear. Sequenced material: naive CD4+ T cells from blood. CDR3 residues: CASGEGPTEAFF. The DNA of the CDR3 is TGTGCTAGTGGGGAGGGTCCGACTGAAGCTTTCTTT. Full variable domain (missing parts from reference TRBV12-5 and TRBJ1-1): DARVTQTPRHKVTEMGQEVTMRCQPILGHNTVFWYRQTMMQGLELLAYFRNRAPLDDSGMPKDRFSAEMPDATLATLKIQPSEPRDSAVYFCASGEGPTEAFFGQGTRLTVV.